The 21 T cell receptor beta chains below all came from one sample that was sequenced in a study of cytomegalovirus exposure and HLA in healthy donors. This PCR relied on a set of 60 Vbeta primers and 13 Jbeta primers. Libraries were prepared by immunoSEQ multiplex PCR; TCRdb keeps only in-frame clonotypes and omits some of them. This listing includes some 110,000 clones. The sample comprised PBMCs. The receptors originated from a man in his forties in good health and CMV-seropositive.

The V gene is TRBV6-6, the J gene TRBJ1-4, with 7 bases fitting TRBD1. CDR3 length equals 14 residues. Trimming removed 6 bases from V and 1 base from J; junction bases left unmatched: 2. Germline V gene lookup returns CDR1 MNHNY and CDR2 SVGAGI (reference sequence). CDR3 region: CASSQGGTNEKLFF. The CDR3 DNA reads as TGTGCCAGCAGCCAGGGGGGAACTAATGAAAAACTGTTTTTT.

The rearrangement uses TRBV12-2 and TRBJ2-7; the table's D call TRBD2 went unverified against the DNA. TRBV12-2 is given as a pseudogene. CDR3 length equals 19 residues. CDR3 sequence reads: CASRPKGLRTAGTSGEQYF. The CDR3 region has the DNA TGTGCAAGTCGCCCAAAGGGGCTTCGTACCGCCGGGACTAGCGGCGAGCAGTACTTC.

The V and J genes are TRBV28 and TRBJ1-5; possibly TRBD1 for D (5 bases). Trimming stripped 4 bases from V and 2 bases from J, with 15 bases between. This CDR3 comprises 16 residues. Germline-derived CDR1 and CDR2 are MDHEN and SYDVKM. CDR3 DNA: TGTGCCAGCAGTTCCCCGACAGTCCTCGGCAATCAGCCCCAGCATTTT. Translated, it gives CASSSPTVLGNQPQHF.

This sequence joins TRBV27 and TRBJ2-1; TRBD2 matches 9 bases. The CDR3 consists of 16 residues. The V segment lost 2 bases and the J segment 4 bases; nucleotides outside the gene matches: 6. CDR1 is MNHEY, CDR2 SMNVEV, per germline (reference sequence). CDR3: CASSLSAGGPYNEQFF. Here the CDR3 DNA reads TGTGCCAGCAGTTTAAGCGCGGGAGGGCCATACAATGAGCAGTTCTTC.

The gene calls are TRBV7-6 and TRBJ2-7, with 9 bases aligning to TRBD1. Trimming cost V 3 bases and J 5 bases; bases outside gene matches: 5. The CDR3 sequence is 14 residues long. Germline V lookup: CDR1 SGHVS, CDR2 FNYEAQ. CDR3 nucleotides: TGTGCCAGCAGCTTCCGGGACAGGGTGCACGAGCAGTACTTC. Its translation is CASSFRDRVHEQYF.

This chain links TRBV28 with TRBJ1-1; TRBD1 matches at 7 bases. CDR3 size: 14 residues. The trim removed 7 bases at V and 0 bases at J, leaving 5 bases unmatched. Germline values: CDR1 MDHEN, CDR2 SYDVKM. In DNA form, the CDR3 reads TGTGCCAGCACGGGGGACAGAATGAACACTGAAGCTTTCTTT. This codes for CASTGDRMNTEAFF.

This chain connects TRBV28 to TRBJ2-3; tentative D call: TRBD2 (6 bases). Per germline, CDR1 MDHEN and CDR2 SYDVKM. V shed 5 bases and J shed 1 base, with 10 bases lying between them. The CDR3 extends over 14 amino acids. Here the CDR3 reads CASSLALGTDTQYF. The CDR3 DNA is TGTGCCAGCAGTCTAGCGCTAGGCACAGATACGCAGTATTTT. Looking up the rest from reference TRBV28 and TRBJ2-3 gives the full variable domain: DVKVTQSSRYLVKRTGEKVFLECVQDMDHENMFWYRQDPGLGLRLIYFSYDVKMKEKGDIPEGYSVSREKKERFSLILESASTNQTSMYLCASSLALGTDTQYFGPGTRLTVL.

V gene TRBV30 combines with J gene TRBJ2-7; D is ambiguous. The germline V and J ends were trimmed by 3 bases and 4 bases, with 16 bases remaining between them. CDR1 is GTSNPN and CDR2 is SVGIG in the germline V gene (reference sequence). This CDR3 is built from 14 residues. CDR3 residues: CAWSQRPTRYEQYF. The CDR3 bases are TGTGCCTGGAGCCAGCGTCCGACCCGTTACGAGCAGTACTTC.

The rearrangement joins TRBV6-4 to TRBJ2-3; weak D call: TRBD1 (5 bases). V was trimmed by 4 bases and J by 4 bases, leaving 12 bases between them. The CDR3 contains 14 residues. Germline V gene data show CDR1 as MRHNA and CDR2 as SNTAGT. The CDR3 region has the DNA TGTGCCAGCAGTGCGGAGACAGAAGCAGATACGCAGTATTTT. Protein sequence: CASSAETEADTQYF.

V gene TRBV6-6 combines with J gene TRBJ2-1; the match to TRBD2 covers 14 bases. The CDR3 extends over 15 amino acids. V dropped 6 bases and J dropped 10; count of bases not matched to a gene: 8. From germline, CDR1 is MNHNY and CDR2 SVGAGI (reference sequence). This chain's CDR3 is CASSPGLAGGWEQFF. The CDR3 DNA follows: TGTGCCAGCAGCCCTGGACTAGCGGGAGGATGGGAGCAGTTCTTC.

The J gene is TRBJ2-7, the V gene TRBV11-2, with D maybe TRBD1 (6 bases). The CDR3 is made up of 15 amino acids. CDR1 and CDR2 (germline): SGHAT, FQNNGV. V dropped 5 bases and J dropped 1 base, with 15 bases sitting between them. Here the CDR3 reads CASSTVQGFSYEQYF. The CDR3 DNA follows: TGTGCCAGCAGCACGGTCCAGGGGTTTTCCTACGAGCAGTACTTC.

The J gene is TRBJ2-7, the V gene TRBV28; no reliable D call. The CDR3 contains 14 residues. The V and J ends lost 2 bases and 6 bases respectively, with 14 bases between them. From germline, CDR1 is MDHEN and CDR2 SYDVKM. For the CDR3, the DNA is TGTGCCAGCAGTTTACGGGTATTAAGGTTCGAGCAGTACTTC. Protein sequence: CASSLRVLRFEQYF.

This chain joins TRBV5-1 and TRBJ2-2; 8 nucleotides align to TRBD2. The CDR3 is 16 residues long. Germline V lookup: CDR1 SGHRS, CDR2 YFSETQ. Trimming cost V 4 bases and J 2 bases; bases outside gene matches: 7. CDR3 sequence: CASSREGTRNTGELFF. The CDR3 coding sequence is TGCGCCAGCAGCAGGGAGGGGACTAGAAACACCGGGGAGCTGTTTTTT.

V is TRBV9 and J is TRBJ1-5; TRBD1 aligns across 11 bases. Trimming took 0 bases from V and 6 from J; bases not matched to a gene: 2. The CDR3 runs 15 residues. The germline V gene encodes CDR1 SGDLS and CDR2 YYNGEE. CDR3: CASSVGGTGGQPQHF. In nucleotides, the CDR3 is TGTGCCAGCAGCGTAGGCGGGACAGGGGGTCAGCCCCAGCATTTT.

The chain recombines TRBV9 with TRBJ2-7; 13 positions agree with TRBD2. V lost 4 bases, J lost 0 bases, and 10 bases stayed unmatched. The CDR3 loop spans 18 amino acids. Germline loops: CDR1 SGDLS, CDR2 YYNGEE. The CDR3 DNA sequence: TGTGCCAGCAGCCGCTCCTCGGGACTAGCGGGAAGCTCCTACGAGCAGTACTTC. It codes for CASSRSSGLAGSSYEQYF.

This chain uses TRBV5-6 with TRBJ2-7; D is perhaps TRBD1 (5 bases). With 0 bases removed from V and 6 bases from J, the gap between germline ends came to 7 bases. CDR1 and CDR2 (germline): SGHDT, YYEEEE. The CDR3 totals 12 residues. The chain's CDR3 is CASSLARAEQYF. CDR3 nucleotide sequence: TGTGCCAGCAGCTTGGCCAGGGCCGAGCAGTACTTC.

This chain uses TRBV12-5 with TRBJ1-1, with TRBD1 as a possible D gene (6 bases). Germline lookup yields CDR1 LGHNT and CDR2 FRNRAP. The CDR3 has 15 amino acids. Trimming took off 6 bases at V and 1 base at J, with 15 bases between the two ends. This CDR3 is CASGRPGQPNTEAFF. The CDR3 coding sequence is TGTGCTAGTGGCCGACCCGGACAGCCGAACACTGAAGCTTTCTTT.

The chain is built from TRBV6-6 and TRBJ2-6, with D possibly being TRBD2 (5 bases). V lost 11 bases and J lost 0, with 5 bases in between. The V gene's germline CDR1 is MNHNY and CDR2 SVGAGI (reference sequence). There are 12 residues in the CDR3. CDR3 residues: CAGSSGANVLTF. The CDR3 coding sequence is TGTGCCGGGAGCTCTGGGGCCAACGTCCTGACTTTC.

The chain couples TRBV5-1 to TRBJ2-7; TRBD1 aligns across 11 bases. The CDR3 is 22 residues long. Germline V gene data show CDR1 as SGHRS and CDR2 as YFSETQ. The V and J ends lost 4 bases and 3 bases, in that order; junction bases with no gene match: 27. The CDR3 loop is CASSQGQGGISYPGTDGYEQYF. The CDR3 DNA reads as TGCGCCAGCAGCCAGGGACAGGGGGGGATAAGCTACCCCGGGACTGATGGCTACGAGCAGTACTTC.

The chain has TRBV5-1 and TRBJ2-7; 9 nucleotides match TRBD2. This CDR3 comprises 13 residues. Germline V gene sequence: CDR1 SGHRS, CDR2 YFSETQ. With V trimmed by 4 bases and J by 6 bases, 5 bases remained unmatched. The CDR3 DNA sequence: TGCGCCAGCAGCATAGCGGGAGCCGGCGAGCAGTACTTC. Translation: CASSIAGAGEQYF. The whole variable domain, remainder taken from reference TRBV5-1 and TRBJ2-7, is KAGVTQTPRYLIKTRGQQVTLSCSPISGHRSVSWYQQTPGQGLQFLFEYFSETQRNKGNFPGRFSGRQFSNSRSEMNVSTLELGDSALYLCASSIAGAGEQYFGPGTRLTVT.

J is TRBJ2-7 and V is TRBV11-2; D might be TRBD1 (6 bases). The V end was cut by 5 bases, the J end by 6 bases, with 14 bases between. Germline CDR1 and CDR2: SGHAT and FQNNGV. The CDR3 runs 13 residues. The CDR3 coding sequence is TGTGCCAGCAGCACGCAGCAGGGGCTCGAGCAGTACTTC. It codes for CASSTQQGLEQYF.